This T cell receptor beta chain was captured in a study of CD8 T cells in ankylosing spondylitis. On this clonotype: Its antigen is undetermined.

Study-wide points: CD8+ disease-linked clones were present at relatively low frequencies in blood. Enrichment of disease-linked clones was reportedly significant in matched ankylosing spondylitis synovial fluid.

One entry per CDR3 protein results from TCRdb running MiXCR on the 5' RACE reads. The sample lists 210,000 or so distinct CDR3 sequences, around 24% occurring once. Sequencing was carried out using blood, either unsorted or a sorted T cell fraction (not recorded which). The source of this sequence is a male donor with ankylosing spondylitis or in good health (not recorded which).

The CDR3 region is CSARGAYPSTDTQYF. DNA of the CDR3: TGCAGTGCTAGAGGAGCATATCCTAGCACAGATACGCAGTATTTT. V and J are TRBV20-1 and TRBJ2-3; no clear D. CDR1 and CDR2 from the germline V gene are DFQATT and SNEGSKA (reference sequence). The V end lost 1 base, the J end lost 0 bases, and 11 bases lay between the germline ends. The CDR3 totals 15 residues.